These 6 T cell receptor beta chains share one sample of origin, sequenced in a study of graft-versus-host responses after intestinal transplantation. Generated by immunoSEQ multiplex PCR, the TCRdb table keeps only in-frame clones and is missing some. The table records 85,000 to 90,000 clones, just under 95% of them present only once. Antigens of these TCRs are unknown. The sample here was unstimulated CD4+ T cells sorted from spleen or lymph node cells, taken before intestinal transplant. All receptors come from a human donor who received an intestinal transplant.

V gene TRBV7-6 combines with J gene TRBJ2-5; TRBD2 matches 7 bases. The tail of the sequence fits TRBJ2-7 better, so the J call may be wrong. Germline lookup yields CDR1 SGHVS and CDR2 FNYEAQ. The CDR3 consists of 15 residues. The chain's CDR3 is CASSLSPTSFYEQYF. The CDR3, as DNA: TGTGCCAGCAGCTTATCGCCGACTAGCTTCTACGAGCAGTACTTC.

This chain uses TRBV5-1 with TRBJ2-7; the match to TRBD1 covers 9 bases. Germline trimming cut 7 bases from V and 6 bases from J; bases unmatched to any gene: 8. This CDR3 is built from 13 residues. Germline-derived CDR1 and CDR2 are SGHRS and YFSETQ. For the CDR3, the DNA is TGCGCCAGCGGGGGGACAGGGAAGGCCGAGCAGTACTTC. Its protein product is CASGGTGKAEQYF.

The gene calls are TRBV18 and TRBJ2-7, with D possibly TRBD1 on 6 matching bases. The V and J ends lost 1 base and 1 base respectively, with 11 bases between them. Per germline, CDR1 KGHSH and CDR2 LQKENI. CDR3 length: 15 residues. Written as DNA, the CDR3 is TGTGCCAGCTCACCACGGGACACTGCATCCTACGAGCAGTACTTC. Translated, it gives CASSPRDTASYEQYF.

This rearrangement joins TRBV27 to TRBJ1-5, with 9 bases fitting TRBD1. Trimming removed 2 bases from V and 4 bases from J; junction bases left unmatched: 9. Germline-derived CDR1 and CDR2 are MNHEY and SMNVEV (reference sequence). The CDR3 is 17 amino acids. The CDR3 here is CASSLRGTGRVNQPQHF. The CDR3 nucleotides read TGTGCCAGCAGTTTACGGGGGACAGGGCGGGTAAATCAGCCCCAGCATTTT.

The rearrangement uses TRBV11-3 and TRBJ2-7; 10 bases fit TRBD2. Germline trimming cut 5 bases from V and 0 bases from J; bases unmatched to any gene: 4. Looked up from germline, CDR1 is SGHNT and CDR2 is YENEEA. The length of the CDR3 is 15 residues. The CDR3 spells CASSPGLAPSYEQYF. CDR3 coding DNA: TGTGCCAGCAGCCCGGGACTAGCGCCCTCCTACGAGCAGTACTTC.

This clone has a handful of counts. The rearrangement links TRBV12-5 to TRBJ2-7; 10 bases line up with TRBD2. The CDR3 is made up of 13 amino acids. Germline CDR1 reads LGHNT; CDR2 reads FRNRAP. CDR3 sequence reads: CASCGLAEGEQYF. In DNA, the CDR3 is TGTGCATCATGCGGACTAGCGGAGGGGGAGCAGTACTTC.